The subject of this entry is one TCR beta chain. Its antigen is unknown. Losses at the gene ends were 3 bases for V and 0 bases for J; bases not matched to a gene: 8. Looked up from germline, CDR1 is MDHEN and CDR2 is SYDVKM. The CDR3 covers 17 residues. The sample originates from a study of OX40 agonist ivuxolimab in advanced cancers. Data came from immunoSEQ multiplex PCR; TCRdb stores just in-frame clones and leaves some out. The repertoire holds about 83,000 clones, roughly 89% seen once, with roughly 8.7% in the top ten. Study conclusions and caveats: Certain nonresponding patients likewise had low normalized T-cell clonal expansion.

The material sequenced was CD4+ or CD8+ T cells sorted from blood, taken in a trial of the OX40 agonist ivuxolimab. The TCR was taken from an adult with an advanced solid tumor such as melanoma, head and neck, liver or kidney cancer. V is TRBV28 and J is TRBJ2-1; 7 nucleotides line up with TRBD2. The CDR3 sequence: CASSFASGISSYNEQFF. The CDR3 DNA reads TGTGCCAGCAGTTTTGCTAGCGGCATCAGCTCCTACAATGAGCAGTTCTTC.